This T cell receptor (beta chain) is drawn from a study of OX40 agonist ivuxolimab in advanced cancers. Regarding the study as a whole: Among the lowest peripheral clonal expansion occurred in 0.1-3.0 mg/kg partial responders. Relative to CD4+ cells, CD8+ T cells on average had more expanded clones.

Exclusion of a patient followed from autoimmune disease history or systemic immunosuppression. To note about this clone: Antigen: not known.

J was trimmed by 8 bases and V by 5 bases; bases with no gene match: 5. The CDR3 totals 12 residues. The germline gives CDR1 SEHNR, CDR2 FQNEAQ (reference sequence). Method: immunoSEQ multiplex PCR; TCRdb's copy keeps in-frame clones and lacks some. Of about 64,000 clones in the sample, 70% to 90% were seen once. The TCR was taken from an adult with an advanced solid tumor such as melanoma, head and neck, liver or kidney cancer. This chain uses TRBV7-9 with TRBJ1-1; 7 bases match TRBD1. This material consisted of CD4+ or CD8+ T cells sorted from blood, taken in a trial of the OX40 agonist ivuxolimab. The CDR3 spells CASSPLTGEAFF. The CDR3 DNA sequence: TGTGCCAGCAGCCCCCTGACAGGGGAAGCTTTCTTT.